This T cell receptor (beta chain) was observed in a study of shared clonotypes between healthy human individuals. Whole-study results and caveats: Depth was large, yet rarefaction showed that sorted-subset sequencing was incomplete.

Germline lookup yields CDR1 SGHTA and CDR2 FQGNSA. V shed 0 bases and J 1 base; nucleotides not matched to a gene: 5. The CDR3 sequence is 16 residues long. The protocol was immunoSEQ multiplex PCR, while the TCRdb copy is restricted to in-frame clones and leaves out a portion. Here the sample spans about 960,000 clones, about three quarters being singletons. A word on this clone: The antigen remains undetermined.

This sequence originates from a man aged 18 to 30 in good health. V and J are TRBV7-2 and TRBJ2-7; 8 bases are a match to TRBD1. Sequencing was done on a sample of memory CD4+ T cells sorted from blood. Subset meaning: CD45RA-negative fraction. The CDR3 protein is CASSLARTGRSYEQYF. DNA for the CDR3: TGTGCCAGCAGCTTAGCAAGGACAGGGAGGTCCTACGAGCAGTACTTC. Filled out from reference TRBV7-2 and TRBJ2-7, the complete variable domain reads GAGVSQSPSNKVTEKGKDVELRCDPISGHTALYWYRQSLGQGLEFLIYFQGNSAPDKSGLPSDRFSAERTGGSVSTLTIQRTQQEDSAVYLCASSLARTGRSYEQYFGPGTRLTVT.